This TCR beta chain appears in the sequencing data of a study of blood T cell repertoires in COVID-19. The table came from immunoSEQ multiplex PCR; TCRdb's copy has only in-frame clones and leaves some out. Among 180,000 or so clones listed, roughly 85% were seen once. CDR3 size: 15 residues. CDR1 is SGDLS, CDR2 YYNGEE, per germline. V was trimmed by 2 bases and J by 4 bases, leaving 15 bases between them. This rearrangement joins TRBV9 to TRBJ1-1; D possibly corresponds to TRBD1 (5 bases). Input material: PBMCs or T cells enriched from blood (not recorded which). This receptor was taken from a woman between 45 and 60 years old who had recovered from COVID-19. The CDR3 loop reads CASSVTDTRGTEAFF. Here the CDR3 DNA reads TGTGCCAGCAGCGTGACAGATACCCGAGGCACTGAAGCTTTCTTT.